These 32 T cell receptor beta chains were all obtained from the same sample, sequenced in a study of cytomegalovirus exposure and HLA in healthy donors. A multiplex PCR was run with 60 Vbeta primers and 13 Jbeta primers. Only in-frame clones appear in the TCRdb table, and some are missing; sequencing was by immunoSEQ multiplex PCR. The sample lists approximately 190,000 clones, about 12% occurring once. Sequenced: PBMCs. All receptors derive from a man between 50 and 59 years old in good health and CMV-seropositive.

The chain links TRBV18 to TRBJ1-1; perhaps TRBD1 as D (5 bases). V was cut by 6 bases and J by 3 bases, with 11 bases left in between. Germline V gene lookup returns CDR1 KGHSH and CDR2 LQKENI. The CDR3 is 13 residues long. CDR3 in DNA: TGTGCCAGCTCTTGGGGGGAGGACACTGAAGCTTTCTTT. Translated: CASSWGEDTEAFF.

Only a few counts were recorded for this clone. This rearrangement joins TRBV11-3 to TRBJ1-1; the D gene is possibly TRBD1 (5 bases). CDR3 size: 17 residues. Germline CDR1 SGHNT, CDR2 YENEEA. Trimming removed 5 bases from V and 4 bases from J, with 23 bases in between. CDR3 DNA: TGTGCCAGCAGCGATTATGGGGGGTTAAGGGTGGGCACTGAAGCTTTCTTT. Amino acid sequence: CASSDYGGLRVGTEAFF.

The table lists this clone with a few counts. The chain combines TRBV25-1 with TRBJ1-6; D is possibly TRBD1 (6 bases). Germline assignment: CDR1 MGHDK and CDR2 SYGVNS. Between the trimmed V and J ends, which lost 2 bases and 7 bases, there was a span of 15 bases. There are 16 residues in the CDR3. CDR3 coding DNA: TGTGCCAGCAGTGAACAGGGGTTCAATTCCAATTCACCCCTCCACTTT. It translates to CASSEQGFNSNSPLHF.

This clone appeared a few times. CDR3 sequence (DNA): TGTGCCAGCTCGTTACAGGAGAACACTGAAGCTTTCTTT. Amino acids: CASSLQENTEAFF. The chain uses TRBV18 and TRBJ1-1, with D possibly TRBD1 on 5 matching bases. Germline V gene data show CDR1 as KGHSH and CDR2 as LQKENI. V lost 6 bases and J lost 1, with 9 bases in between. The CDR3 spans 13 residues.

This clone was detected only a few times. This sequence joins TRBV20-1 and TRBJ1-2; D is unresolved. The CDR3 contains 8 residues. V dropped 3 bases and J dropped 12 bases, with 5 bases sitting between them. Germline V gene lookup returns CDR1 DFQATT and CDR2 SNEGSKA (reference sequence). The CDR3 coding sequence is TGCAGTGCTAGCTGGCACACCTTC. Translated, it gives CSASWHTF.

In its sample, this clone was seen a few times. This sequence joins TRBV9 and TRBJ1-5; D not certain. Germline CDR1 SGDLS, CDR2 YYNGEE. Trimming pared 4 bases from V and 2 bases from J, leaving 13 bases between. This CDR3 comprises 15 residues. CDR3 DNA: TGTGCCAGCAGCCCCGGCCCCGGGGGCAATCAGCCCCAGCATTTT. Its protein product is CASSPGPGGNQPQHF. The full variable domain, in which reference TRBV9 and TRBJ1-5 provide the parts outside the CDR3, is DSGVTQTPKHLITATGQRVTLRCSPRSGDLSVYWYQQSLDQGLQFLIQYYNGEERAKGNILERFSAQQFPDLHSELNLSSLELGDSALYFCASSPGPGGNQPQHFGDGTRLSIL.

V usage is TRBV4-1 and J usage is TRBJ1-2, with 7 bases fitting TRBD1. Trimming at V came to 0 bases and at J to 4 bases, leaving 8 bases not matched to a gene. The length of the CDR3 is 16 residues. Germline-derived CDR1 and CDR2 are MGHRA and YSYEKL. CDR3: CASSQDATGKIYGYTF. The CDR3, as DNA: TGCGCCAGCAGCCAAGATGCGACAGGGAAAATCTATGGCTACACCTTC.

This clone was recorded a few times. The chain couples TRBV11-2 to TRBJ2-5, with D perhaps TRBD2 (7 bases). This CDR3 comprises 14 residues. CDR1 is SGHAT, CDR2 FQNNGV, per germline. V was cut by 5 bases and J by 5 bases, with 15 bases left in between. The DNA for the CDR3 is TGTGCCAGCAGCCCGGCGGGGGCGAGGGAGACCCAGTACTTC. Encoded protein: CASSPAGARETQYF.

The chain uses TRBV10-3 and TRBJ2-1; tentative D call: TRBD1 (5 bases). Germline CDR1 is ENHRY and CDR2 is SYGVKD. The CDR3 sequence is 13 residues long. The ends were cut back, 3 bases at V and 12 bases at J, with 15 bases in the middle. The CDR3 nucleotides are TGTGCCATCAGTGAAACGAAGGCAGGGTGGCAGTTCTTC. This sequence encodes CAISETKAGWQFF.

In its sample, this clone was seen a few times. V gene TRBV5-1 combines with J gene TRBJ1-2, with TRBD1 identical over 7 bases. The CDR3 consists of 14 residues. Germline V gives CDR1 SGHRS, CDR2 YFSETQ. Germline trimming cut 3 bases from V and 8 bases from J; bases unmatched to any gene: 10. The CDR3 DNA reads TGCGCCAGCAGCTCGGGACAGCCGACGGACGGCTACACCTTC. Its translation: CASSSGQPTDGYTF. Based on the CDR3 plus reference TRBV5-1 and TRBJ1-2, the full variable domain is KAGVTQTPRYLIKTRGQQVTLSCSPISGHRSVSWYQQTPGQGLQFLFEYFSETQRNKGNFPGRFSGRQFSNSRSEMNVSTLELGDSALYLCASSSGQPTDGYTFGSGTRLTVV.

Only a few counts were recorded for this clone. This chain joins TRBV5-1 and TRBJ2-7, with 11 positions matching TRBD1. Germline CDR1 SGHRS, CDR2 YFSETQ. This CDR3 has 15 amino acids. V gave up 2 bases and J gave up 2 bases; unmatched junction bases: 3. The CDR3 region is CASSLGQGAPYEQYF. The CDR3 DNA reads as TGCGCCAGCAGCTTAGGACAGGGGGCTCCCTACGAGCAGTACTTC.

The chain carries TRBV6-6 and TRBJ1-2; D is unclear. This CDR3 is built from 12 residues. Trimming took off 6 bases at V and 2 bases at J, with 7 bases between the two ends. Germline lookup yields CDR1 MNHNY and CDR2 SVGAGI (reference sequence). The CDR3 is CASSRLNYGYTF. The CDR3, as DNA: TGTGCCAGCAGCCGACTGAACTATGGCTACACCTTC.

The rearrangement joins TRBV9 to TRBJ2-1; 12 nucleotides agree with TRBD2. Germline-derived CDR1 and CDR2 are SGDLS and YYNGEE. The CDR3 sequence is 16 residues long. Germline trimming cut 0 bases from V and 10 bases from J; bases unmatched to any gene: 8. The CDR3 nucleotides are TGTGCCAGCAGCGTAGATCCTAGCGGGGGGGAAAGGGAGCAGTTCTTC. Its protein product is CASSVDPSGGEREQFF. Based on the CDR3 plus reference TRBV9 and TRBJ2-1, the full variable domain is DSGVTQTPKHLITATGQRVTLRCSPRSGDLSVYWYQQSLDQGLQFLIQYYNGEERAKGNILERFSAQQFPDLHSELNLSSLELGDSALYFCASSVDPSGGEREQFFGPGTRLTVL.

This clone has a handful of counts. The CDR3 loop reads CASSVTGLAGAYEQYF. CDR3 coding DNA: TGTGCCAGCAGCGTGACGGGACTAGCGGGGGCCTACGAGCAGTACTTC. V usage is TRBV7-2 and J usage is TRBJ2-7; 14 nucleotides agree with TRBD2. Trimming removed 5 bases from V and 2 bases from J; junction bases left unmatched: 5. Germline-derived CDR1 and CDR2 are SGHTA and FQGNSA. The CDR3 has 16 amino acids.

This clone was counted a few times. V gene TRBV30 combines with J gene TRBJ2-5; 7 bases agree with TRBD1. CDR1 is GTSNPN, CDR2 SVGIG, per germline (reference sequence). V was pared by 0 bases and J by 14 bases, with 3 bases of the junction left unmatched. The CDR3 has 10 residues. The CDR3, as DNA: TGTGCCTGGAGTGTACAGGGGCTTTACTTC. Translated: CAWSVQGLYF.

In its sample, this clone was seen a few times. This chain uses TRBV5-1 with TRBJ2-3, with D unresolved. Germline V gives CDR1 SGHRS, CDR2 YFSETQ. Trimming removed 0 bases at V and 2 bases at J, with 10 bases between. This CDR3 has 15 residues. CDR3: CASSLAGSFTDTQYF. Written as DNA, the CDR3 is TGCGCCAGCAGCTTGGCCGGGTCCTTCACAGATACGCAGTATTTT.

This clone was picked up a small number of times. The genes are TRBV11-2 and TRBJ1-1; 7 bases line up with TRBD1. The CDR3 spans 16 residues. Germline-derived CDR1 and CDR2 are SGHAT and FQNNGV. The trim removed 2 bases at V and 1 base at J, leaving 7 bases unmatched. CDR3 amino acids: CASSLLAGTANTEAFF. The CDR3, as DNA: TGTGCCAGCAGCTTATTGGCAGGGACAGCGAACACTGAAGCTTTCTTT.

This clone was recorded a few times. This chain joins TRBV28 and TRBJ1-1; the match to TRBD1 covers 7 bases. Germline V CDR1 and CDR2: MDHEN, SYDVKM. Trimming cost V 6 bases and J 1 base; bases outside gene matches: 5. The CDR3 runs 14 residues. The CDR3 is CASRPGQPNTEAFF. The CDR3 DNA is TGTGCCAGCAGGCCGGGACAGCCGAACACTGAAGCTTTCTTT.

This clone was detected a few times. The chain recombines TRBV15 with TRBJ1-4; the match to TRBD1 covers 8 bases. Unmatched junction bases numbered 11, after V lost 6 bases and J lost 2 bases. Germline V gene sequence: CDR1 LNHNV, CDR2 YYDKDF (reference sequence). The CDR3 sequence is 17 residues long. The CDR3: CATRKPGQAATNEKLFF. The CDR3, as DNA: TGTGCCACCAGAAAACCGGGACAGGCCGCGACTAATGAAAAACTGTTTTTT.

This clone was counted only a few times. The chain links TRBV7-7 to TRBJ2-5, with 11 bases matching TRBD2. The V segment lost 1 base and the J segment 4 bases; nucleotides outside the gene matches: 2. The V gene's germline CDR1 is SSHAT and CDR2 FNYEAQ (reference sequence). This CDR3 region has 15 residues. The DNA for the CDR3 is TGTGCCAGCAGCTTAGGTAGCGGGGGGGCAGAGACCCAGTACTTC. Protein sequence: CASSLGSGGAETQYF.

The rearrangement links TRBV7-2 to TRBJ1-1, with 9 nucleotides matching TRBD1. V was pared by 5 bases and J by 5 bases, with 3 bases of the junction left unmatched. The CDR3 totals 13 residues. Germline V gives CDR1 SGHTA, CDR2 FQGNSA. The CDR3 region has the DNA TGTGCCAGCAGCCTTGGACAGGGGACTGAAGCTTTCTTT. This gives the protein CASSLGQGTEAFF.

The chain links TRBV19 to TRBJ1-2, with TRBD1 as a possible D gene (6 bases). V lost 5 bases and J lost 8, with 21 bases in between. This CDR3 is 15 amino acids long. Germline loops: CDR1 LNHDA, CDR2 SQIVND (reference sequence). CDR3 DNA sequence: TGTGCCAGTAGTCCATTACAGGGCCAAGTGGGAGGCTACACCTTC. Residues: CASSPLQGQVGGYTF.

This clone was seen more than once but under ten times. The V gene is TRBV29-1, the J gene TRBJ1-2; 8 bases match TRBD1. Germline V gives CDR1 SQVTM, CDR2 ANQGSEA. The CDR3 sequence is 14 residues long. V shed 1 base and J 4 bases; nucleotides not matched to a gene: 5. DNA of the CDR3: TGCAGCGTTGAAGTCGGACAGGGTGGCTATGGCTACACCTTC. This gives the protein CSVEVGQGGYGYTF. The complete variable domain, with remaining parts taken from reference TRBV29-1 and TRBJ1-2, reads SAVISQKPSRDICQRGTSLTIQCQVDSQVTMMFWYRQQPGQSLTLIATANQGSEATYESGFVIDKFPISRPNLTFSTLTVSNMSPEDSSIYLCSVEVGQGGYGYTFGSGTRLTVV.

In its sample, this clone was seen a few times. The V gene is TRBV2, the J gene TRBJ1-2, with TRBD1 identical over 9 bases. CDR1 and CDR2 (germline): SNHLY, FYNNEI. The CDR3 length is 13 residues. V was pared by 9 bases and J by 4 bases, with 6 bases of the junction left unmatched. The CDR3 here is CASRTGASYGYTF. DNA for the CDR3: TGTGCCAGTCGGACAGGGGCCTCCTATGGCTACACCTTC.

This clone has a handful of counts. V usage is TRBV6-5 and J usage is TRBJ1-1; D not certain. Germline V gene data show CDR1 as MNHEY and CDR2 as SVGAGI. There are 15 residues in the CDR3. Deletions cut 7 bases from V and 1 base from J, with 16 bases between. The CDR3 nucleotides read TGTGCCAGCACGAAATTCGGGTTCCCGAACACTGAAGCTTTCTTT. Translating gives CASTKFGFPNTEAFF.

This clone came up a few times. Here the CDR3 DNA reads TGTGCCAGCAGCCCGGGGGAAAATCAGCCCCAGCATTTT. This gives the protein CASSPGENQPQHF. The V and J genes are TRBV7-9 and TRBJ1-5; TRBD1 is a possible D gene (5 bases). Trimming removed 5 bases at V and 4 bases at J, with 9 bases between. The germline V gene has CDR1 SEHNR and CDR2 FQNEAQ (reference sequence). The CDR3 is 13 amino acids.

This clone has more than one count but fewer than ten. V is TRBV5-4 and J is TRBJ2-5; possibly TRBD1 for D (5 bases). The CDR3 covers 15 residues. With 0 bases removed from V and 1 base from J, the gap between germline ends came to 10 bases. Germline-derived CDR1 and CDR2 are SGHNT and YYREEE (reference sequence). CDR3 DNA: TGTGCCAGCAGCTTGGCAGGGCAGCCCCAAGAGACCCAGTACTTC. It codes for CASSLAGQPQETQYF. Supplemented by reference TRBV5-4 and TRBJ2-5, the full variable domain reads ETGVTQSPTHLIKTRGQQVTLRCSSQSGHNTVSWYQQALGQGPQFIFQYYREEENGRGNFPPRFSGLQFPNYSSELNVNALELDDSALYLCASSLAGQPQETQYFGPGTRLLVL.

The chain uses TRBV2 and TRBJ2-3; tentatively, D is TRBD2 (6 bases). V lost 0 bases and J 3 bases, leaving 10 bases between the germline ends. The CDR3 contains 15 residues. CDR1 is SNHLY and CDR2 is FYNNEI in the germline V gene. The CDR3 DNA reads TGTGCCAGCAGTGAAGCGCTTGGGGGGACAGATACGCAGTATTTT. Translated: CASSEALGGTDTQYF.

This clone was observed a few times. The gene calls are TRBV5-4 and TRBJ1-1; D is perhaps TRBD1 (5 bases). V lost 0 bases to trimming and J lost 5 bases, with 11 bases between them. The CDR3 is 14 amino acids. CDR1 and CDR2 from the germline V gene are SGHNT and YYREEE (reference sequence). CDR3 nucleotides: TGTGCCAGCAGCTTGGGCGGGGCAGGGACTGAAGCTTTCTTT. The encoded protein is CASSLGGAGTEAFF.

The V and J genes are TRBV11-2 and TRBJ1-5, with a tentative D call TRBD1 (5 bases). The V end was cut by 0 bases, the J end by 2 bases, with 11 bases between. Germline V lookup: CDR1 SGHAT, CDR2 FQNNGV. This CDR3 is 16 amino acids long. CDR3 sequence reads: CASSLEGGARNQPQHF. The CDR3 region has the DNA TGTGCCAGCAGCTTAGAGGGAGGGGCGCGCAATCAGCCCCAGCATTTT.

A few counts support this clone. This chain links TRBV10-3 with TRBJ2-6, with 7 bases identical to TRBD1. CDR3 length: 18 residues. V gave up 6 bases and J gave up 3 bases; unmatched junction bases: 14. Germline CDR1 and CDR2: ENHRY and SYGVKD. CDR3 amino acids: CAISPSTGYDDGANVLTF. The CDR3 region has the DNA TGTGCCATCAGCCCTTCGACAGGGTATGATGATGGGGCCAACGTCCTGACTTTC.

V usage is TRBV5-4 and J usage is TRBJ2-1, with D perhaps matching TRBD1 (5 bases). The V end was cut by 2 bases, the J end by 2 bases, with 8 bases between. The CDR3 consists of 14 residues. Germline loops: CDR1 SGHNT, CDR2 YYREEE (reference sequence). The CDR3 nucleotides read TGTGCCAGCAGCTTCACAGGTACCTACAATGAGCAGTTCTTC. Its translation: CASSFTGTYNEQFF.